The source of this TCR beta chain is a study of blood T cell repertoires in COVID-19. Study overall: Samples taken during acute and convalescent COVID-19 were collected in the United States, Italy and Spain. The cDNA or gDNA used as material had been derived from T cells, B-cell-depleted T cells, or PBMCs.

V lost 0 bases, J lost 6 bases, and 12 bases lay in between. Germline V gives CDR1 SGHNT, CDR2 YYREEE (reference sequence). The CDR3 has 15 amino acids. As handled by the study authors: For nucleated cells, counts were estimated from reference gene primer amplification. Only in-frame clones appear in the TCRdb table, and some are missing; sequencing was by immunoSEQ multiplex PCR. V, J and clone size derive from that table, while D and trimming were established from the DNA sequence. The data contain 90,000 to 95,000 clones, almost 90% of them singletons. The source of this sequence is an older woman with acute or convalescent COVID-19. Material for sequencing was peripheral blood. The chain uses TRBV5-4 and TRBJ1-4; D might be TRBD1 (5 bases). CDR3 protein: CASSLARPGDEKLFF. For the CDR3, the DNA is TGTGCCAGCAGCTTGGCGAGGCCGGGGGATGAAAAACTGTTTTTT.